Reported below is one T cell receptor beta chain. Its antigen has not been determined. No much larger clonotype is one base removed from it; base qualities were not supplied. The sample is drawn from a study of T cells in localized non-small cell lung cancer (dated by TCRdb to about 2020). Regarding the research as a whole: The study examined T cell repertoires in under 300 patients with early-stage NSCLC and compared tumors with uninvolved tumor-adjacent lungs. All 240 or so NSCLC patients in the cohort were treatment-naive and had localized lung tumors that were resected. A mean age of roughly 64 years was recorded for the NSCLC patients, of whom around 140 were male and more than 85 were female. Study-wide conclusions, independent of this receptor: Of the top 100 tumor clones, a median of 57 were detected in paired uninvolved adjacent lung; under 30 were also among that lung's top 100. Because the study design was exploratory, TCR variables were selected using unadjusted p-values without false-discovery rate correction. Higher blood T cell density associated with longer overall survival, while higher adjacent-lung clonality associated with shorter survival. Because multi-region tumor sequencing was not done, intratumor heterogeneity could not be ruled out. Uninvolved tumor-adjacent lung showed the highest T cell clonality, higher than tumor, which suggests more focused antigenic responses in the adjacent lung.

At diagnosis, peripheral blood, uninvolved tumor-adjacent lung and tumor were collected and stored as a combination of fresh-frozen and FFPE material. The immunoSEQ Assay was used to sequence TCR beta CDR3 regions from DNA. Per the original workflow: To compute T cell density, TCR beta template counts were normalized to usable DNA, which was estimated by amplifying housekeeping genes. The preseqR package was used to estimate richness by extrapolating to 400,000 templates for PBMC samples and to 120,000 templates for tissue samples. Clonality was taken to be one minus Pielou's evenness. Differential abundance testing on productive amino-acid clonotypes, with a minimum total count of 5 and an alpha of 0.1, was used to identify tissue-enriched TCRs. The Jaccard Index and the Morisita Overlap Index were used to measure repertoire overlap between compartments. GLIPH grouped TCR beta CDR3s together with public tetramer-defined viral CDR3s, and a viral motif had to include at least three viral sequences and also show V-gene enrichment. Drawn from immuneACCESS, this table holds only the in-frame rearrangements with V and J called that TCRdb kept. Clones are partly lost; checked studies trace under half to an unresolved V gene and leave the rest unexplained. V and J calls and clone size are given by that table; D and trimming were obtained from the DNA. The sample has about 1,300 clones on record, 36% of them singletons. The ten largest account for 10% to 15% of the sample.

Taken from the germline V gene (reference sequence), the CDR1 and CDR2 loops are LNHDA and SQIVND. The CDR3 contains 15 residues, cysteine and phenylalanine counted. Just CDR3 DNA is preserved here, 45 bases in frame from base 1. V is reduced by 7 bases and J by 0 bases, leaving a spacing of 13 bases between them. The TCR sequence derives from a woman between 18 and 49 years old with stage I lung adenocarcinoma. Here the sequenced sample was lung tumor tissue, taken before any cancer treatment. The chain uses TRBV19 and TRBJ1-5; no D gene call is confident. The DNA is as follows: TGTGCCAGTAAAAATCTCCACAGTAGCAATCAGCCCCAGCATTTT. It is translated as CASKNLHSSNQPQHF.